The TCR beta chain described here comes from a study of long-term antiretroviral therapy in people with HIV. Broader study findings: Specimens of blood were obtained during about 2004 to 2017, possibly under older ART regimens.

Every single participant having HIV got treatment inside the United States. This clone was observed once. Its antigen remains unidentified. They ran version v3.0 of the immunoSEQ assay at survey level. Profiled with immunoSEQ multiplex PCR; TCRdb holds only in-frame clones, not every one. The sample lists some 12,000 clones; 75% to 85% were seen once. The sequencing here drew on unsorted PBMCs, taken 3.4 years after starting antiretroviral therapy. The TCR originated in a man aged 35 to 55 with HIV.

The chain's CDR3 is CASSKTQDRAKGQPQHF. For the CDR3, the DNA is TGTGCCAGCAGCAAAACCCAGGACCGCGCTAAAGGTCAGCCCCAGCATTTT. The chain links TRBV21-1 to TRBJ1-5. TRBV21-1 is tagged as a pseudogene. CDR3 length: 17 amino acids.